These 12 T cell receptor beta chains originate from one sample sequenced in a study of technical replicates of blood from a handful of donors. Here immunoSEQ multiplex PCR was the method, and the copy in TCRdb shows in-frame clones only, minus some. The sample has some 76,000 clones, less than 99% seen once. Sequencing input: T cells isolated from PBMCs. These receptors originate from a human donor in good health.

The rearrangement uses TRBV10-1 and TRBJ2-3, with a possible D match to TRBD1 (5 bases). The V gene lost 10 bases and the J gene lost 0 bases, with 23 bases spanning the gap. The CDR3 extends over 17 amino acids. From germline, CDR1 is WNHNN and CDR2 SYGVQD (reference sequence). The CDR3 DNA follows: TGCGCCACCGCGCGTTCTTCAGGGATCGGAAGCACAGATACGCAGTATTTT. This gives the protein CATARSSGIGSTDTQYF.

This chain links TRBV10-1 with TRBJ2-7; 7 nucleotides agree with TRBD1. The germline gives CDR1 WNHNN, CDR2 SYGVQD (reference sequence). The CDR3 covers 12 residues. CDR3 bases: TGCGAGGCCAGGGACAGAGTCTACGAGCAGTACTTC. Translated: CEARDRVYEQYF.

The rearrangement links TRBV9 to TRBJ1-2; 8 nucleotides align to TRBD1. The CDR3 contains 15 residues. CDR1 is SGDLS, CDR2 YYNGEE, per germline. The trim removed 4 bases at V and 4 bases at J, leaving 9 bases unmatched. CDR3 region: CASSFGQGSSYGYTF. CDR3 in DNA: TGTGCCAGCAGCTTTGGACAGGGAAGTTCCTATGGCTACACCTTC. The full variable domain, completed using reference TRBV9 and TRBJ1-2, is DSGVTQTPKHLITATGQRVTLRCSPRSGDLSVYWYQQSLDQGLQFLIQYYNGEERAKGNILERFSAQQFPDLHSELNLSSLELGDSALYFCASSFGQGSSYGYTFGSGTRLTVV.

The chain employs TRBV6-5 and TRBJ2-7; D perhaps matches TRBD1 (5 bases). The CDR3 loop spans 16 amino acids. Trimming removed 0 bases from V and 0 bases from J, with 12 bases in between. The V gene's germline CDR1 is MNHEY and CDR2 SVGAGI. The CDR3 DNA sequence: TGTGCCAGCAGTTACTCTGTTGGACACAGCTCCTACGAGCAGTACTTC. Translation gives CASSYSVGHSSYEQYF.

This sequence joins TRBV5-4 and TRBJ2-5, with TRBD2 matching over 8 bases. J lost 4 bases, V lost 4 bases, and 12 bases had no gene match. The CDR3 is 16 amino acids. Germline CDR1 reads SGHNT; CDR2 reads YYREEE (reference sequence). The CDR3 nucleotides read TGTGCCAGCAGCCCTATTGCAGCGGGAGATGGAGAGACCCAGTACTTC. Translating gives CASSPIAAGDGETQYF. The complete variable domain, with remaining parts taken from reference TRBV5-4 and TRBJ2-5, reads ETGVTQSPTHLIKTRGQQVTLRCSSQSGHNTVSWYQQALGQGPQFIFQYYREEENGRGNFPPRFSGLQFPNYSSELNVNALELDDSALYLCASSPIAAGDGETQYFGPGTRLLVL.

J is TRBJ2-1 and V is TRBV4-2, with D possibly matching TRBD1 (5 bases). The CDR3 loop spans 13 amino acids. Trimming took 1 base from V and 8 from J, leaving 9 bases between them. Germline V CDR1 and CDR2: LGHNA, YNFKEQ. CDR3 DNA sequence: TGTGCCAGCAGCCAAGGACAGCGAGATGAGCAGTTCTTC. Translating it yields CASSQGQRDEQFF.

V and J are TRBV25-1 and TRBJ1-2, with a weak D call TRBD1 (6 bases). CDR3 size: 15 residues. Germline CDR1 reads MGHDK; CDR2 reads SYGVNS. The V end was cut by 3 bases, the J end by 1 base, with 12 bases between. The CDR3 reads CASSDHRDINYGYTF. CDR3 nucleotide sequence: TGTGCCAGCAGTGACCACCGGGACATTAACTATGGCTACACCTTC.

This sequence joins TRBV11-2 and TRBJ2-6; no reliable D call. The CDR3 is 16 residues long. Germline V gene data show CDR1 as SGHAT and CDR2 as FQNNGV. The V end lost 5 bases, the J end lost 1 base, and 12 bases lay between the germline ends. The CDR3 spells CASSHLGDSGANVLTF. As DNA, the CDR3 is TGTGCCAGCAGCCACCTCGGAGATTCTGGGGCCAACGTCCTGACTTTC.

This clone was seen once. This chain uses TRBV19 with TRBJ1-2; no clear D gene. V shed 7 bases and J shed 6 bases, with 15 bases lying between them. Germline V CDR1 and CDR2: LNHDA, SQIVND (reference sequence). This CDR3 comprises 13 residues. The CDR3 DNA reads TGTGCCAGTAACCTGAGGCCCCGGGATGGCTACACCTTC. This gives the protein CASNLRPRDGYTF. The whole variable domain, remainder taken from reference TRBV19 and TRBJ1-2, is DGGITQSPKYLFRKEGQNVTLSCEQNLNHDAMYWYRQDPGQGLRLIYYSQIVNDFQKGDIAEGYSVSREKKESFPLTVTSAQKNPTAFYLCASNLRPRDGYTFGSGTRLTVV.

As for this clone: Different DNA sequences within this sample yield the same CDR3. The chain links TRBV5-1 to TRBJ1-2; D unclear. This CDR3 has 13 residues. Trimming removed 2 bases from V and 5 bases from J, with 10 bases in between. Germline CDR1 is SGHRS and CDR2 is YFSETQ. CDR3 DNA sequence: TGCGCCAGCAGCTTCGAGGGAAGGTATGGCTACACCTTC. Translating it yields CASSFEGRYGYTF.

V gene TRBV7-2 combines with J gene TRBJ2-7, with D perhaps matching TRBD1 (7 bases). Germline loops: CDR1 SGHTA, CDR2 FQGNSA. Trimming took 1 base from V and 3 from J, leaving 16 bases between them. The CDR3 contains 16 residues. The CDR3 DNA follows: TGTGCCAGCAGCTTAGAATCCGCGGGACAGATCTACGAGCAGTACTTC. Protein product: CASSLESAGQIYEQYF.

This clone was recorded only once. This chain joins TRBV4-3 and TRBJ2-1; perhaps TRBD1 as D (5 bases). The CDR3 sequence is 14 residues long. Germline-derived CDR1 and CDR2 are LGHNA and YSLEER. Trimming stripped 4 bases from V and 1 base from J, with 8 bases between. The CDR3 region is CASSLRESYNEQFF. The DNA of the CDR3 is TGCGCCAGCAGCCTCAGGGAATCCTACAATGAGCAGTTCTTC.